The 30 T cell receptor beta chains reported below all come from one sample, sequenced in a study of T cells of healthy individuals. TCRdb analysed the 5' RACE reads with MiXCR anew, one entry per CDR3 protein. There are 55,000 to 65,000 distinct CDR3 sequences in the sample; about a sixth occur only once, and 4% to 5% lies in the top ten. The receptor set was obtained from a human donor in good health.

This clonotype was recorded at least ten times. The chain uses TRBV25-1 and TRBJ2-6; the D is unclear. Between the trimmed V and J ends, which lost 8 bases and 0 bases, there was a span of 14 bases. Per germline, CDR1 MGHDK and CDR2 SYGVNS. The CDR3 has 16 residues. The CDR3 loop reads CASGDEDLSGANVLTF. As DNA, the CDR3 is TGTGCCAGCGGCGACGAGGACCTCTCTGGGGCCAACGTCCTGACTTTC.

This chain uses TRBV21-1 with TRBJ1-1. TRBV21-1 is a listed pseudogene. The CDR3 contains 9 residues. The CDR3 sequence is CASSFSAFF. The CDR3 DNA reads TGTGCCAGCAGCTTCTCAGCTTTCTTT.

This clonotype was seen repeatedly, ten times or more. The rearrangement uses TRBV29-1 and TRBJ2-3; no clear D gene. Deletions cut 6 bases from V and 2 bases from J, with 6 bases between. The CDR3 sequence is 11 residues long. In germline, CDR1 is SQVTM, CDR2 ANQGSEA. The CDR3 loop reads CSVSPTDTQYF. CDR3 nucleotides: TGCAGCGTCTCCCCCACAGATACGCAGTATTTT.

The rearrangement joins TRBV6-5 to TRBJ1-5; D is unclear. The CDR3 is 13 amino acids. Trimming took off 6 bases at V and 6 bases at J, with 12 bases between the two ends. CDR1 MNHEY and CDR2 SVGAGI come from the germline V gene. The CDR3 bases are TGTGCCAGCAGATCTGGGAATGGTCAGCCCCAGCATTTT. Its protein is CASRSGNGQPQHF.

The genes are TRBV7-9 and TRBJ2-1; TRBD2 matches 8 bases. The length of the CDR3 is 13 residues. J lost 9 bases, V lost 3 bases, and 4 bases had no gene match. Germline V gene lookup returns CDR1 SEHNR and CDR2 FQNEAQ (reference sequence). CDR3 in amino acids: CASSLGLVGEQFF. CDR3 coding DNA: TGTGCCAGCAGCTTGGGACTAGTAGGTGAGCAGTTCTTC.

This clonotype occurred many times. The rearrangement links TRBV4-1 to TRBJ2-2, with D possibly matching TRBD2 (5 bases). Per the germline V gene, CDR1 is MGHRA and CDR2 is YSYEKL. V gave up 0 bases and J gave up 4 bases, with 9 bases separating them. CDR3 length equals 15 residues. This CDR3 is CASSQDTGSTGELFF. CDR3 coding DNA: TGCGCCAGCAGCCAAGACACGGGGAGCACCGGGGAGCTGTTTTTT.

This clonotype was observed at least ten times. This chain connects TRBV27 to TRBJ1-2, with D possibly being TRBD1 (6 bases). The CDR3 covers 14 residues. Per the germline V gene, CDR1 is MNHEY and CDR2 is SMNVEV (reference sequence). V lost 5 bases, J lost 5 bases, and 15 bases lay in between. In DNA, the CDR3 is TGTGCCAGCAGTGCAGGGGCCACAGGGTATGGCTACACCTTC. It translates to CASSAGATGYGYTF.

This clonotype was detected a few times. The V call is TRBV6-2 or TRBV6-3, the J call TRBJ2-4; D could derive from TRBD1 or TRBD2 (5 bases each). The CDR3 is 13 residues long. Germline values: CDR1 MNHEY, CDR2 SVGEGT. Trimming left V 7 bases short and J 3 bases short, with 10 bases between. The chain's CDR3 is CASTGTGKNIQYF. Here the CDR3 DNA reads TGTGCCAGCACAGGGACGGGCAAAAACATTCAGTACTTC.

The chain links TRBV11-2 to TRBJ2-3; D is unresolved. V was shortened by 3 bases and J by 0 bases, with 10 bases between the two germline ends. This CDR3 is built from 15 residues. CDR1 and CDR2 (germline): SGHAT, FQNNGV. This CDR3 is CASSFNPSSTDTQYF. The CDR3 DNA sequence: TGTGCCAGCAGCTTCAACCCTTCTAGCACAGATACGCAGTATTTT.

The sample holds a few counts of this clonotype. This chain's CDR3 is CASSQSGAGSYNSPLHF. CDR3 nucleotides: TGCGCCAGCAGCCAGTCAGGGGCCGGCTCCTATAATTCACCCCTCCACTTT. This rearrangement joins TRBV4-1 to TRBJ1-6, with a possible D match to TRBD1 (6 bases). CDR3 length equals 17 residues. V dropped 3 bases and J dropped 0 bases, with 12 bases sitting between them. Germline V gives CDR1 MGHRA, CDR2 YSYEKL.

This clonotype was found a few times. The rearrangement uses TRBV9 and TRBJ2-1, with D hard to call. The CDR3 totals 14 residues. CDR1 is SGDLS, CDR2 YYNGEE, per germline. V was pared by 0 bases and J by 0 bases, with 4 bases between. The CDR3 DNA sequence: TGTGCCAGCAGCGTAGCAGGCTCCTACAATGAGCAGTTCTTC. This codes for CASSVAGSYNEQFF.

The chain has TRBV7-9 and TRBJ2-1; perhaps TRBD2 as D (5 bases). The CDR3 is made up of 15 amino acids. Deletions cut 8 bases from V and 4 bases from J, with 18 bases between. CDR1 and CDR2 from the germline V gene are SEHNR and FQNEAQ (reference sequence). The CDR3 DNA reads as TGTGCCAGCGAGGGTATAGGTGGGTTTTACAATGAGCAGTTCTTC. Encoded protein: CASEGIGGFYNEQFF.

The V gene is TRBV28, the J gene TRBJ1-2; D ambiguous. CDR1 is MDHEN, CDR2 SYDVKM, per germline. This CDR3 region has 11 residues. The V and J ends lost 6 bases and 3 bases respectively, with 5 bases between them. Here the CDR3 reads CASRLDYGYTF. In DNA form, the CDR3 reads TGTGCCAGCAGGCTAGACTATGGCTACACCTTC.

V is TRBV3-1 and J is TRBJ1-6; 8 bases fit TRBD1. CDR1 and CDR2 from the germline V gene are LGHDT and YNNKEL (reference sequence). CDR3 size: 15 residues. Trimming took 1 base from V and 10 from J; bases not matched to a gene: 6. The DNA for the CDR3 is TGTGCCAGCAGCCAAGCCGGGACAGGAGGCTCACCCCTCCACTTT. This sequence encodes CASSQAGTGGSPLHF.

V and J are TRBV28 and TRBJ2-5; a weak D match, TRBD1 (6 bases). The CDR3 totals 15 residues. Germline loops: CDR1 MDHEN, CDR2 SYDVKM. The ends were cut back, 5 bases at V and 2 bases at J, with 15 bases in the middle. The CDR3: CASSRSGQGQETQYF. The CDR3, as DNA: TGTGCCAGCAGTCGCTCGGGACAAGGACAAGAGACCCAGTACTTC.

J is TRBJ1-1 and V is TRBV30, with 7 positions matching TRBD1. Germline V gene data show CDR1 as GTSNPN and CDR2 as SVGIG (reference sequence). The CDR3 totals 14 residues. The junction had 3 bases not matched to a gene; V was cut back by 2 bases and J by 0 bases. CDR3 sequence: CAWSSTGLNTEAFF. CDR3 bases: TGTGCCTGGAGTTCGACAGGGCTGAACACTGAAGCTTTCTTT.

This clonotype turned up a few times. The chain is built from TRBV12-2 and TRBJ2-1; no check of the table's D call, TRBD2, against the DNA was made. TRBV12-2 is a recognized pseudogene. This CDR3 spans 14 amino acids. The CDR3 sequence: CASRLRLAGDEQFF. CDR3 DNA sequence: TGTGCAAGTCGCCTGCGACTAGCGGGAGATGAGCAGTTCTTC.

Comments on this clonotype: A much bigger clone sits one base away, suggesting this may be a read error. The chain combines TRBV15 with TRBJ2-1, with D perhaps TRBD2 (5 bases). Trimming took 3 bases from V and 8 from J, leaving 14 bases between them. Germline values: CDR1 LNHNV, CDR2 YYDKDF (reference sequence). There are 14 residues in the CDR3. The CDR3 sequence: CATSRERGWYEQFF. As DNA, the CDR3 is TGTGCCACCAGCAGGGAACGGGGTTGGTATGAGCAGTTCTTC.

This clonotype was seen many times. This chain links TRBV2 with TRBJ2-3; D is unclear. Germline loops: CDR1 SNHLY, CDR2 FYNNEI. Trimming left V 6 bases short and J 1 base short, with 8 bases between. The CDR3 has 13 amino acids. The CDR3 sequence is CASREVGTDTQYF. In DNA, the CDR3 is TGTGCCAGCAGAGAGGTGGGCACAGATACGCAGTATTTT.

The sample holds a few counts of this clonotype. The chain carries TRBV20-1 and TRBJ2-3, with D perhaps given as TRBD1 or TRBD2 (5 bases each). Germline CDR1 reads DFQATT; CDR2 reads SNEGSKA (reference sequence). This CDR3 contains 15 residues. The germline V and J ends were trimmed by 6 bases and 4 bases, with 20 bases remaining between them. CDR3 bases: TGCAGTGCCATCGGGACCCCTAAGGCACCAGATACGCAGTATTTT. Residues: CSAIGTPKAPDTQYF.

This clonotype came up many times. The CDR3 DNA is TGTGCCAGCAGTGGCCAGGACATCGGCGAGCAGTACTTC. Translation: CASSGQDIGEQYF. The rearrangement links TRBV28 to TRBJ2-7; possible D gene TRBD1, 5 bases. CDR1 MDHEN and CDR2 SYDVKM come from the germline V gene. V lost 5 bases to trimming and J lost 6 bases, with 14 bases between them. This CDR3 has 13 residues.

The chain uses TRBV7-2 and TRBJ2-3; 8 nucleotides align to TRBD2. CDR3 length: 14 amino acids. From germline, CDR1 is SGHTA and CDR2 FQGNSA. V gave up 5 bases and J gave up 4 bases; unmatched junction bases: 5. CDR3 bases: TGTGCCAGCAGCCGACTAGCGTCGGCAGATACGCAGTATTTT. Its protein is CASSRLASADTQYF.

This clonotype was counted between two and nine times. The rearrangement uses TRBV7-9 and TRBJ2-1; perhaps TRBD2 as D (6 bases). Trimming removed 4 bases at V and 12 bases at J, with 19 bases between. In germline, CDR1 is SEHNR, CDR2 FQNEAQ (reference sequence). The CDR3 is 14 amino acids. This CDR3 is CASSSWGGAEGQFF. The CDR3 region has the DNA TGTGCCAGCAGCTCCTGGGGAGGCGCGGAGGGGCAGTTCTTC.

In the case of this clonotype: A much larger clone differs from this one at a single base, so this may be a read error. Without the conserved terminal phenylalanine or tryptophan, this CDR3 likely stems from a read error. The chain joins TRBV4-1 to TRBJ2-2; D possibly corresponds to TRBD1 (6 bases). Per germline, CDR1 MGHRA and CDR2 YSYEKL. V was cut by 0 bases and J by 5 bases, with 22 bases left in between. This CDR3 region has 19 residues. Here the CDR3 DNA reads TGCGCCAGCAGCCAAGATTCAACGGCATGGGACACCAAGACCGGGGAGCTGTTTTCT. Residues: CASSQDSTAWDTKTGELFS.

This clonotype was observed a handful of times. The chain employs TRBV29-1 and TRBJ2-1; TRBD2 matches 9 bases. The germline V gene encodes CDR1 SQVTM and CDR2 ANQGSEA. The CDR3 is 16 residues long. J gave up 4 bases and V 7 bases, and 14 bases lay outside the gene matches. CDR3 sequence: CSAQGTSFSPYNEQFF. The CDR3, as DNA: TGCAGCGCCCAGGGGACTAGCTTTTCCCCGTACAATGAGCAGTTCTTC.

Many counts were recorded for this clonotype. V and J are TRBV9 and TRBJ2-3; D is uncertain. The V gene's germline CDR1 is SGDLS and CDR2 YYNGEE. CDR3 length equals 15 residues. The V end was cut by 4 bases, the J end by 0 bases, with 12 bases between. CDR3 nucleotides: TGTGCCAGCAGCCGTACAACAGCTAGCACAGATACGCAGTATTTT. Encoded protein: CASSRTTASTDTQYF.

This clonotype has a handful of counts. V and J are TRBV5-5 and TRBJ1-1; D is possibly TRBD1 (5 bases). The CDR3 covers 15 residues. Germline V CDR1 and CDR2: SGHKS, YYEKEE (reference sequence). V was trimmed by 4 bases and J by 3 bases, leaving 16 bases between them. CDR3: CASSPFVDTHTEAFF. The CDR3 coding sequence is TGTGCCAGCAGCCCGTTCGTGGACACCCACACTGAAGCTTTCTTT. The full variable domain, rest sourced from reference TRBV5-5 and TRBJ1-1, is DAGVTQSPTHLIKTRGQQVTLRCSPISGHKSVSWYQQVLGQGPQFIFQYYEKEERGRGNFPDRFSARQFPNYSSELNVNALLLGDSALYLCASSPFVDTHTEAFFGQGTRLTVV.

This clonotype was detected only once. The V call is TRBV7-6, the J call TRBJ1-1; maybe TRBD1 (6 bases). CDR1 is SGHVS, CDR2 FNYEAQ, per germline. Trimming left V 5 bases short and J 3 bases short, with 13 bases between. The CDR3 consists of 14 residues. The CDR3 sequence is CASSIQGRDTEAFF. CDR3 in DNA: TGTGCCAGCAGCATTCAGGGGAGGGACACTGAAGCTTTCTTT.

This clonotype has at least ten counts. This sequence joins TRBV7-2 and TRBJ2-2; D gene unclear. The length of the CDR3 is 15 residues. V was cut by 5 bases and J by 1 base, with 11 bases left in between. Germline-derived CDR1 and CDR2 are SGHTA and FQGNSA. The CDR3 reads CASSNAAENTGELFF. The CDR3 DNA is TGTGCCAGCAGCAACGCCGCGGAGAACACCGGGGAGCTGTTTTTT.

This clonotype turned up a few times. The CDR3: CASSLDQPMVDTQYF. The DNA for the CDR3 is TGCGCCAGCAGCTTGGACCAACCGATGGTAGATACGCAGTATTTT. The gene calls are TRBV5-1 and TRBJ2-3; D is uncertain. V lost 0 bases and J lost 5, with 13 bases in between. The CDR3 covers 15 residues. Looked up from germline, CDR1 is SGHRS and CDR2 is YFSETQ.